This is a list of T cell receptor beta chains from one sample in a study of T cell responses to AZD1222 COVID-19 vaccine. Method: immunoSEQ multiplex PCR; TCRdb's copy keeps in-frame clones and lacks some. The sample contains about 120,000 clones, approximately 88% of which appear only once. The sample in question was peripheral blood, obtained on day 0 of AZD1222 vaccination. The source of these receptors is an adult in good health. Both conserved end residues are trimmed from each CDR3. Some rows have no size entry. The others give once, few or many, or a class for an expanded clone.

clone_size	j_call	v_call	cdr3_aa
NA	TRBJ2-3	TRBV7-8	ASSPGGFADTQY
NA	TRBJ2-7	TRBV5-1	ASSRGQGGEQY
few	TRBJ2-3	TRBV4-3	ASSQDIGQAGDTQY
NA	TRBJ1-2	TRBV7-3	ASSRLGRGYT
NA	TRBJ2-7	TRBV7-2	ASSPSGLYEQY
few	TRBJ2-5	TRBV27	ASSSIWTSGVQETQY
NA	TRBJ1-1	TRBV5-1	ASSTQGRGMNTEAF
NA	TRBJ1-4	TRBV5-1	ASSLALQGEKLF
NA	TRBJ2-5	TRBV28	ASSATGGKETQY
once	TRBJ1-4	TRBV19	ASRPGTANEKLF
NA	TRBJ2-2	TRBV6-2/TRBV6-3	ASSKDLRGRELF
NA	TRBJ1-1	TRBV9	ASSLGQGNTEAF
NA	TRBJ2-1	TRBV14	ASSQERTGVNEQF
NA	TRBJ2-1	TRBV6-6	ASSFQQLNEQF
NA	TRBJ2-7	TRBV15	ATSRGYYEQY
few	TRBJ1-3	TRBV14	ASSHGLRSGNTIY
few	TRBJ2-6	TRBV11-3	ASSLDQSGSSGANVLT
once	TRBJ1-2	TRBV15	ATSRGRRFVDYGYT
few	TRBJ2-7	TRBV27	ASSLGLAYEQY
NA	TRBJ2-5	TRBV5-8	ASSSEGGGETQY
once	TRBJ1-5	TRBV5-1	ASSGGTGNNQPQH
NA	TRBJ2-7	TRBV15	ATSRDPVTSYEQY
few	TRBJ1-1	TRBV18	ASSPGQPGGTEAF
NA	TRBJ1-2	TRBV6-2/TRBV6-3	ASSYYGDKST
NA	TRBJ1-5	TRBV18	ASSLSGPTNQPQH
NA	TRBJ2-3	TRBV16	ASSQSWLAGGAADTQY
NA	TRBJ2-7	TRBV2	ASSRDGGAYEQY
NA	TRBJ2-7	TRBV5-1	ASSLVSGNEQY